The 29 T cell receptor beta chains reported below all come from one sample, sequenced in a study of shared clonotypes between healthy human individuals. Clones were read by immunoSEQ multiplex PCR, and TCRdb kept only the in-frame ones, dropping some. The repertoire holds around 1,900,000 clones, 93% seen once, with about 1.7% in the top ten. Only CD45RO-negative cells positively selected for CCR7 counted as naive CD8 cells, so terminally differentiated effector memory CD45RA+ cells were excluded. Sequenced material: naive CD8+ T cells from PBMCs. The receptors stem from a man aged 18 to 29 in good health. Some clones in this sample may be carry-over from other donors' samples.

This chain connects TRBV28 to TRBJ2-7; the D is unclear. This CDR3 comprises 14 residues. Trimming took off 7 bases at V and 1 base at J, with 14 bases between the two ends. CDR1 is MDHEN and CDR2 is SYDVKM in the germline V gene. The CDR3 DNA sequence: TGTGCCAGCAACGAAGTCCGGCGATCCTACGAGCAGTACTTC. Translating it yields CASNEVRRSYEQYF.

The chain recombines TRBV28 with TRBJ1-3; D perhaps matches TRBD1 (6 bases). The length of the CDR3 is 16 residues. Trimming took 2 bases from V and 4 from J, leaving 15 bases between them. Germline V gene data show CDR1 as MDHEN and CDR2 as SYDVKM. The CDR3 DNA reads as TGTGCCAGCAGTTTAATTGACAGGATTAGGGGAAACACCATATATTTT. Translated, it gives CASSLIDRIRGNTIYF. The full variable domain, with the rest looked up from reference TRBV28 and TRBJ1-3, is DVKVTQSSRYLVKRTGEKVFLECVQDMDHENMFWYRQDPGLGLRLIYFSYDVKMKEKGDIPEGYSVSREKKERFSLILESASTNQTSMYLCASSLIDRIRGNTIYFGEGSWLTVV.

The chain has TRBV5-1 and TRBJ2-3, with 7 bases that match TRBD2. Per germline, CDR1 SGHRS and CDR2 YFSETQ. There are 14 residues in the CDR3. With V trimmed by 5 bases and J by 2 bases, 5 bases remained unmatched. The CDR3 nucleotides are TGCGCCAGCAGTAGGCTAGCGGACACAGATACGCAGTATTTT. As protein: CASSRLADTDTQYF.

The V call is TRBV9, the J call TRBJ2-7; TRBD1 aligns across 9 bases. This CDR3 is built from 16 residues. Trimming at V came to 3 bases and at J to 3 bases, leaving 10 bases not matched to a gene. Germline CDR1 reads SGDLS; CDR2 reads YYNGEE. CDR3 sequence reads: CASSDTAGTGLYEQYF. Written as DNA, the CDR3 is TGTGCCAGCAGCGACACAGCCGGGACAGGGCTCTACGAGCAGTACTTC.

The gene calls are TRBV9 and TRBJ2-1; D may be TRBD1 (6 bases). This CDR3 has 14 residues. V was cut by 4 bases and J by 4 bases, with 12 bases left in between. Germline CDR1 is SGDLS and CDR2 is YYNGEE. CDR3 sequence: CASSPEGEYNEQFF. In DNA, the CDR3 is TGTGCCAGCAGCCCAGAGGGGGAGTACAATGAGCAGTTCTTC.

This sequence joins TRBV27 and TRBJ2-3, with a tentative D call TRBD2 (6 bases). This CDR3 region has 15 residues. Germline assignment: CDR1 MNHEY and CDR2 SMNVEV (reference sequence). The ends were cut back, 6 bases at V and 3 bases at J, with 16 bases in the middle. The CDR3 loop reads CASSPTGGLTDTQYF. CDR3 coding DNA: TGTGCCAGCAGCCCAACTGGAGGGCTTACAGATACGCAGTATTTT.

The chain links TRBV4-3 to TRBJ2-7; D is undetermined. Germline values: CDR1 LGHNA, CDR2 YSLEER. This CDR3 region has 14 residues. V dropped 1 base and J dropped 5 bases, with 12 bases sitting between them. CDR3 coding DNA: TGCGCCAGCAGCCAAGTCGGTCAGCCCAACGAGCAGTACTTC. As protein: CASSQVGQPNEQYF.

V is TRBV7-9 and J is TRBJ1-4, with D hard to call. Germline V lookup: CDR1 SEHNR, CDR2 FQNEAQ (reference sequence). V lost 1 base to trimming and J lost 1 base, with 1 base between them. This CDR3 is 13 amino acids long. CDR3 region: CASSLGTNEKLFF. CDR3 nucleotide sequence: TGTGCCAGCAGCTTAGGAACTAATGAAAAACTGTTTTTT.

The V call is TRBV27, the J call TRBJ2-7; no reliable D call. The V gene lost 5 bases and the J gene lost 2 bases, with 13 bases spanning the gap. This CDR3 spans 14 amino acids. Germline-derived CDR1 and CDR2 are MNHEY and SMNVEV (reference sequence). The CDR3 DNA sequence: TGTGCCAGCAGTCCAGTGACTCTTCCCTACGAGCAGTACTTC. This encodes CASSPVTLPYEQYF.

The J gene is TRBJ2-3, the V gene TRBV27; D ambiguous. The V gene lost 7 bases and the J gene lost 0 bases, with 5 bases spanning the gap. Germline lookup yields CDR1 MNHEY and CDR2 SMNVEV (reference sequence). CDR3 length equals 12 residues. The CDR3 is CASKTSTDTQYF. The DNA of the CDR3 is TGTGCCAGCAAGACTAGCACAGATACGCAGTATTTT.

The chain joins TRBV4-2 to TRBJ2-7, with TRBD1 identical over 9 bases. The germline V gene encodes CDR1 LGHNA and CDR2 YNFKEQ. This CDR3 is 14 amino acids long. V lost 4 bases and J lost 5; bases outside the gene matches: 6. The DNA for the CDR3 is TGTGCCAGCAGCCGACCGGGACAGGGCCACGAGCAGTACTTC. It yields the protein CASSRPGQGHEQYF.

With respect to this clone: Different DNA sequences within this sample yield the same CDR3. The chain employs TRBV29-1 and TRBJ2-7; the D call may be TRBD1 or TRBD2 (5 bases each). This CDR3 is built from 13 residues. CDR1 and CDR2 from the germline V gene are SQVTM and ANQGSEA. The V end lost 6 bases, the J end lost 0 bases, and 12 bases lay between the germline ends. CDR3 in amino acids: CSVDRDGSYEQYF. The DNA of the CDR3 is TGCAGCGTCGACCGGGACGGCTCCTACGAGCAGTACTTC.

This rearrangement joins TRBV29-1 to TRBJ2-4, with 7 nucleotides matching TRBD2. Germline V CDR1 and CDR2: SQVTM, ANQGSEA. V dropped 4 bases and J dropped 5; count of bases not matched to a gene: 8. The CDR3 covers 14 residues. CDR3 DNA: TGCAGCGTTGCTGGCGGGAGCCTGGAAAACATTCAGTACTTC. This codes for CSVAGGSLENIQYF.

The CDR3 is CASSKGGRGGTEAFF. CDR3 DNA: TGTGCCAGCAGCAAGGGCGGACGAGGTGGCACTGAAGCTTTCTTT. This chain uses TRBV27 with TRBJ1-1; D gene ambiguous. There are 15 residues in the CDR3. Trimming cost V 6 bases and J 4 bases, with 18 bases left between them. Germline V gene sequence: CDR1 MNHEY, CDR2 SMNVEV (reference sequence).

CDR3 amino acids: CASSRTGRNTIYF. CDR3 in DNA: TGTGCCAGCAGTCGGACAGGACGAAACACCATATATTTT. The J gene is TRBJ1-3, the V gene TRBV28; TRBD1 agrees at 7 bases. V lost 5 bases, J lost 5 bases, and 3 bases stayed unmatched. CDR3 length equals 13 residues. CDR1 and CDR2 from the germline V gene are MDHEN and SYDVKM.

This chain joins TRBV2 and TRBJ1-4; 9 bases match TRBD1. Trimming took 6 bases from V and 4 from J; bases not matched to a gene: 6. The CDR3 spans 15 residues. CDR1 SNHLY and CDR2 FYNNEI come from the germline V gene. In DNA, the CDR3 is TGTGCCAGCAGGACGACAGGGGGGAATAATGAAAAACTGTTTTTT. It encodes CASRTTGGNNEKLFF.

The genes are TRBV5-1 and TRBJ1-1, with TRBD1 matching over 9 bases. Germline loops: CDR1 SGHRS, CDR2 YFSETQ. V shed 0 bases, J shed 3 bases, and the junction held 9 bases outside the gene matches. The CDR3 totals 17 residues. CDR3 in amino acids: CASSLGTGGIDDTEAFF. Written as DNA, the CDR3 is TGCGCCAGCAGCTTGGGTACAGGGGGCATAGATGACACTGAAGCTTTCTTT. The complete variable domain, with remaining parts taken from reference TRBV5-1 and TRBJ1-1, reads KAGVTQTPRYLIKTRGQQVTLSCSPISGHRSVSWYQQTPGQGLQFLFEYFSETQRNKGNFPGRFSGRQFSNSRSEMNVSTLELGDSALYLCASSLGTGGIDDTEAFFGQGTRLTVV.

This CDR3 reads CASSEAYGRRLFTGELFF. CDR3 DNA: TGTGCCAGCAGTGAAGCATACGGGAGGCGGTTGTTCACCGGGGAGCTGTTTTTT. V gene TRBV6-1 combines with J gene TRBJ2-2, with TRBD2 matching over 7 bases. V lost 0 bases and J lost 4; bases outside the gene matches: 11. This CDR3 is 18 amino acids long. CDR1 is MNHNS and CDR2 is SASEGT in the germline V gene.

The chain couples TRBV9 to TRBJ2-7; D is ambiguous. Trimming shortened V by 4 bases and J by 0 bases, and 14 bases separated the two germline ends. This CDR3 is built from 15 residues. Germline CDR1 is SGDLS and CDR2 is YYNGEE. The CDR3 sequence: CASSPGPLSSYEQYF. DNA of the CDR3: TGTGCCAGCAGCCCCGGACCGCTGAGCTCCTACGAGCAGTACTTC.

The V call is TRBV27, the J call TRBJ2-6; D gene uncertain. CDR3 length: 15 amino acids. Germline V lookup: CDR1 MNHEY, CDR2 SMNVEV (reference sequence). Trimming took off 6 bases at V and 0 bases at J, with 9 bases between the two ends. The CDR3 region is CASRSDGSGANVLTF. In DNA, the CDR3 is TGTGCCAGCAGGAGTGATGGCTCTGGGGCCAACGTCCTGACTTTC.

CDR3 sequence (DNA): TGTGCCAGCAGCTCCCCCTCCTACGAGCAGTACTTC. This gives the protein CASSSPSYEQYF. The chain uses TRBV11-2 and TRBJ2-5; D uncertain. Matching the DNA end better, TRBJ2-7 makes the J call doubtful. This CDR3 is built from 12 residues. The germline CDR1 and CDR2 sequences are SGHAT and FQNNGV.

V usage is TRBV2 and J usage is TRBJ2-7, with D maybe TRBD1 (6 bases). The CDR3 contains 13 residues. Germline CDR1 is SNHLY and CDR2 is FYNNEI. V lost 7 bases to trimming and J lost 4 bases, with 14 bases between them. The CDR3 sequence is CASMGKDSYEQYF. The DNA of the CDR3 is TGTGCCAGCATGGGTAAGGACAGTTACGAGCAGTACTTC.

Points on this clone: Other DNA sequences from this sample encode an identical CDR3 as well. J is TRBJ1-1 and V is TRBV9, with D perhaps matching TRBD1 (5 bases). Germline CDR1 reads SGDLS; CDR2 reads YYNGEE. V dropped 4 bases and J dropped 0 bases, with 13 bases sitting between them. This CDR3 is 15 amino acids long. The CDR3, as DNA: TGTGCCAGCAGCCCTCGGACGGGGCTGAACACTGAAGCTTTCTTT. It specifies CASSPRTGLNTEAFF.

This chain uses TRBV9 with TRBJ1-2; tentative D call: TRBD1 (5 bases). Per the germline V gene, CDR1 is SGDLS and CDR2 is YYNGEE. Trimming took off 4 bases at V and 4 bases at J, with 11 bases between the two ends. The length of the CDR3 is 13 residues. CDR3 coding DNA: TGTGCCAGCAGCCTCGACAGCTTCTATGGCTACACCTTC. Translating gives CASSLDSFYGYTF. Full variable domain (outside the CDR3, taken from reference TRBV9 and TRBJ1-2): DSGVTQTPKHLITATGQRVTLRCSPRSGDLSVYWYQQSLDQGLQFLIQYYNGEERAKGNILERFSAQQFPDLHSELNLSSLELGDSALYFCASSLDSFYGYTFGSGTRLTVV.

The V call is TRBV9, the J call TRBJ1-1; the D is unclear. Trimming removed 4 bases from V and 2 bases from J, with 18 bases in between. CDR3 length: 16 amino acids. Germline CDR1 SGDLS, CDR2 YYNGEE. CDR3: CASSPNLGPKNTEAFF. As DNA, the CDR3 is TGTGCCAGCAGCCCAAACCTCGGACCGAAAAACACTGAAGCTTTCTTT.

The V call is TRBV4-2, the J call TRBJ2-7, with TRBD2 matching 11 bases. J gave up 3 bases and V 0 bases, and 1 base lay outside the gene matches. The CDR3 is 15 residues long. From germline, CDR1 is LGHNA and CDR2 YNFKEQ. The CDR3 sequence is CASSQELAGDYEQYF. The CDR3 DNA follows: TGTGCCAGCAGCCAAGAACTAGCGGGAGACTACGAGCAGTACTTC.

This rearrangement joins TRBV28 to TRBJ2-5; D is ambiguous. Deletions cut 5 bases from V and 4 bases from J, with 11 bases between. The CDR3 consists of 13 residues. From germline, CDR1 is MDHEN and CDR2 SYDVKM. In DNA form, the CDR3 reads TGTGCCAGCAGTCAAGACCCCAGAGAGACCCAGTACTTC. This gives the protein CASSQDPRETQYF. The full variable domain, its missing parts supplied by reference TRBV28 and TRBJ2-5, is DVKVTQSSRYLVKRTGEKVFLECVQDMDHENMFWYRQDPGLGLRLIYFSYDVKMKEKGDIPEGYSVSREKKERFSLILESASTNQTSMYLCASSQDPRETQYFGPGTRLLVL.

In DNA, the CDR3 is TGTGCCAGCAGCCTAGGGGACAGAAAGCAGTTCTTC. This sequence encodes CASSLGDRKQFF. This rearrangement joins TRBV14 to TRBJ2-1, with 7 positions matching TRBD1. The germline V gene encodes CDR1 SGHDN and CDR2 FVKESK. V was clipped by 4 bases and J by 11 bases; unmatched bases: 5. CDR3 length: 12 amino acids.

The CDR3 region has the DNA TGTGCCAGCACGGATACCTTACAAGAGACCCAGTACTTC. This sequence encodes CASTDTLQETQYF. The chain links TRBV27 to TRBJ2-5, with no clear D. V was trimmed by 7 bases and J by 2 bases, leaving 11 bases between them. Looked up from germline, CDR1 is MNHEY and CDR2 is SMNVEV (reference sequence). The CDR3 runs 13 residues.